The 25 T cell receptor beta chains below come from one sample, sequenced in a study of T cell repertoires in cytomegalovirus infection. The antigens these receptors bind are not known. TCRdb independently ran MiXCR on the reads; one entry per CDR3 protein. The sample carries about 830,000 distinct CDR3 sequences, less than 35% recorded once. Sequenced here: cultured CD8+ T cells from PBMCs, sampled from culture after CMV antigen stimulation. Receptors were obtained from a human donor in good health (CMV status not recorded). Some clones in this sample may be carry-over from other donors' samples.

Ten or more counts support this clonotype. This sequence joins TRBV19 and TRBJ1-5; no firm D call. Between the trimmed V and J ends, which lost 1 base and 3 bases, there was a span of 16 bases. Germline CDR1 is LNHDA and CDR2 is SQIVND (reference sequence). The CDR3 extends over 17 amino acids. CDR3: CASSIVGNRQLNQPQHF. Written as DNA, the CDR3 is TGTGCCAGTAGTATAGTTGGCAATCGGCAGCTCAATCAGCCCCAGCATTTT.

This clonotype was seen many times. The chain has TRBV2 and TRBJ1-1; D remains unclear. The germline CDR1 and CDR2 sequences are SNHLY and FYNNEI. V dropped 3 bases and J dropped 0 bases, with 8 bases sitting between them. CDR3 length: 14 residues. CDR3 in amino acids: CASSDLDMNTEAFF. The CDR3 DNA reads as TGTGCCAGCAGTGACCTAGACATGAACACTGAAGCTTTCTTT.

The chain joins TRBV14 to TRBJ1-1; a weak D match, TRBD1 (6 bases). Trimming cost V 1 base and J 1 base, with 13 bases left between them. The germline CDR1 and CDR2 sequences are SGHDN and FVKESK. This CDR3 region has 16 residues. The CDR3 here is CASSQAYDRKNTEAFF. CDR3 bases: TGTGCCAGCAGCCAAGCCTACGACAGGAAGAACACTGAAGCTTTCTTT.

The chain carries TRBV11-2 and TRBJ1-5, with 8 bases lining up with TRBD1. Unmatched junction bases numbered 5, after V lost 5 bases and J lost 2 bases. The CDR3 is made up of 15 amino acids. Germline lookup yields CDR1 SGHAT and CDR2 FQNNGV. CDR3 DNA sequence: TGTGCCAGCAGCCGGACAGGGTATGGCAATCAGCCCCAGCATTTT. Translated, it gives CASSRTGYGNQPQHF. The variable domain in full, with the rest retrieved from reference TRBV11-2 and TRBJ1-5, is EAGVAQSPRYKIIEKRQSVAFWCNPISGHATLYWYQQILGQGPKLLIQFQNNGVVDDSQLPKDRFSAERLKGVDSTLKIQPAKLEDSAVYLCASSRTGYGNQPQHFGDGTRLSIL.

This clonotype turned up a few times. CDR3 bases: TGCAGTGCTCTGGACAGGTCAGGGTCCCGGGTGAACGAGCAGTACTTC. It is translated as CSALDRSGSRVNEQYF. The rearrangement joins TRBV20-1 to TRBJ2-7, with 7 bases that match TRBD1. The CDR3 contains 16 residues. Germline values: CDR1 DFQATT, CDR2 SNEGSKA (reference sequence). Trimming at V came to 5 bases and at J to 5 bases, leaving 18 bases not matched to a gene.

This CDR3 reads CASSTQADTQYF. CDR3 nucleotides: TGTGCCAGCAGCACCCAGGCAGATACGCAGTATTTT. The genes are TRBV6-2 or TRBV6-3 and TRBJ2-3; D gene uncertain. This CDR3 is 12 amino acids long. Germline V CDR1 and CDR2: MNHEY, SVGEGT. Trimming removed 6 bases at V and 4 bases at J, with 8 bases between.

The chain employs TRBV7-2 and TRBJ2-1; the match to TRBD1 covers 9 bases. The CDR3 contains 22 residues. Trimming cost V 1 base and J 6 bases; bases outside gene matches: 25. Germline-derived CDR1 and CDR2 are SGHTA and FQGNSA. The CDR3 is CASSLVQRLPGQGELRGNEQFF. CDR3 in DNA: TGTGCCAGCAGCTTAGTGCAAAGACTACCGGGACAGGGTGAGTTGCGTGGCAATGAGCAGTTCTTC.

This clonotype was counted ten times or more. The V gene is TRBV6-1, the J gene TRBJ1-4; 7 bases are shared with TRBD1. The CDR3 is made up of 18 amino acids. CDR1 is MNHNS and CDR2 is SASEGT in the germline V gene. V lost 7 bases and J lost 7; bases outside the gene matches: 21. The CDR3 DNA reads as TGTGCCAGCACTTCCGAGGGACAGAGCGGCGTTTTTCTTGAAAAACTGTTTTTT. Its translation: CASTSEGQSGVFLEKLFF.

Points on this clonotype: This clone may be a read error of a much larger clone one base away. The chain carries TRBV7-2 and TRBJ2-5; a possible D gene is TRBD2 (6 bases). The CDR3 contains 15 residues. Germline V lookup: CDR1 SGHTA, CDR2 FQGNSA. CDR3 residues: CASSLGGTEGETQYF. The CDR3 region has the DNA TGTGCCAGCAGTTTAGGAGGGACGGAAGGGGAGACCCAGTACTTC.

This clonotype was recorded a few times. V gene TRBV28 combines with J gene TRBJ2-1; TRBD1 matches at 7 bases. The CDR3 is 18 residues long. V shed 1 base and J 2 bases; nucleotides not matched to a gene: 11. The V gene's germline CDR1 is MDHEN and CDR2 SYDVKM. The CDR3 sequence: CASSLSTGTHLTYNEQFF. CDR3 nucleotides: TGTGCCAGCAGTTTATCGACAGGGACCCACCTTACCTACAATGAGCAGTTCTTC.

This clonotype was seen a handful of times. This rearrangement joins TRBV7-8 to TRBJ2-2, with a possible D match to TRBD2 (8 bases). The germline V gene has CDR1 SGHVS and CDR2 FQNEAQ. This CDR3 spans 16 amino acids. With 7 bases removed from V and 0 bases from J, the gap between germline ends came to 15 bases. Here the CDR3 reads CASIGRGQANTGELFF. CDR3 bases: TGTGCCAGCATCGGGAGGGGGCAGGCGAACACCGGGGAGCTGTTTTTT.

A few counts support this clonotype. The rearrangement uses TRBV7-9 and TRBJ2-6; D uncertain. Looked up from germline, CDR1 is SEHNR and CDR2 is FQNEAQ (reference sequence). V was clipped by 6 bases and J by 0 bases, with 15 bases between them. The CDR3 has 17 residues. CDR3 coding DNA: TGTGCCAGCAGGGCATCTTCGGCACTCTCTGGGGCCAACGTCCTGACTTTC. This translates into CASRASSALSGANVLTF.

The chain links TRBV19 to TRBJ1-1; TRBD1 matches at 12 bases. V lost 0 bases and J lost 7; bases outside the gene matches: 12. Per the germline V gene, CDR1 is LNHDA and CDR2 is SQIVND (reference sequence). CDR3 size: 18 residues. For the CDR3, the DNA is TGTGCCAGTAGTATAGATCGGGACAGGGGGCCACCCCGCTATGAAGCTTTCTTT. This encodes CASSIDRDRGPPRYEAFF.

This clonotype was detected a few times. The gene calls are TRBV10-3 and TRBJ2-7, with D tentatively TRBD2 (6 bases). This CDR3 is 15 amino acids long. Trimming left V 6 bases short and J 0 bases short, with 15 bases between. Germline CDR1 is ENHRY and CDR2 is SYGVKD. The CDR3 here is CAIRISGPDSYEQYF. The CDR3 coding sequence is TGTGCCATCAGGATTAGCGGACCGGACTCCTACGAGCAGTACTTC.

The genes are TRBV10-3 and TRBJ1-5; no clear D gene. The CDR3 extends over 14 amino acids. Trimming shortened V by 2 bases and J by 1 base, and 6 bases separated the two germline ends. CDR1 is ENHRY and CDR2 is SYGVKD in the germline V gene. The CDR3, as DNA: TGTGCCATCAGTGAGGTACAGAGCAATCAGCCCCAGCATTTT. Protein: CAISEVQSNQPQHF.

This sequence joins TRBV24-1 and TRBJ2-2; 7 positions agree with TRBD1. J was trimmed by 4 bases and V by 3 bases; bases with no gene match: 4. Looked up from germline, CDR1 is KGHDR and CDR2 is SFDVKD. CDR3 length: 15 residues. This chain's CDR3 is CATSDPDRSTGELFF. DNA for the CDR3: TGTGCCACCAGTGATCCGGACAGGAGCACCGGGGAGCTGTTTTTT.

With regard to this clonotype: A much larger clone is a single base away; this may be a read error. The CDR3 DNA reads as TGTGCCAGCAACTTACGGGAGGGCACTGAAGCTTTCTTT. Encoded protein: CASNLREGTEAFF. The gene calls are TRBV12-3 or TRBV12-4 and TRBJ1-1, with D unresolved. This CDR3 contains 13 residues. The ends were cut back, 7 bases at V and 4 bases at J, with 13 bases in the middle.

There are a few counts of this clonotype. The V and J genes are TRBV7-8 and TRBJ1-1; unclear D gene. V gave up 7 bases and J gave up 1 base, with 10 bases separating them. The germline CDR1 and CDR2 sequences are SGHVS and FQNEAQ. The CDR3 covers 13 residues. In nucleotides, the CDR3 is TGTGCCAGCAAAAAAAAGGGGAACACTGAAGCTTTCTTT. Protein: CASKKKGNTEAFF.

The genes are TRBV6-1 and TRBJ1-2; no definite D call. Germline CDR1 and CDR2: MNHNS and SASEGT. The ends were cut back, 6 bases at V and 7 bases at J, with 12 bases in the middle. This CDR3 spans 12 amino acids. The CDR3 bases are TGTGCCAGCAGGGCCTGGTATCCTGGCTACACCTTC. As protein: CASRAWYPGYTF.

There are a few counts of this clonotype. This chain connects TRBV19 to TRBJ1-6, with D tentatively TRBD1 (6 bases). The length of the CDR3 is 17 residues. V was trimmed by 4 bases and J by 0 bases, leaving 13 bases between them. Per the germline V gene, CDR1 is LNHDA and CDR2 is SQIVND (reference sequence). The CDR3 bases are TGTGCCAGTAGTACGCTGGACAGTTACTCCTATAATTCACCCCTCCACTTT. Translated: CASSTLDSYSYNSPLHF.

In regard to this clonotype: A clone one base away is much larger, so this may be a read error. The chain joins TRBV24-1 to TRBJ1-1; 8 positions agree with TRBD1. Germline lookup yields CDR1 KGHDR and CDR2 SFDVKD. The CDR3 totals 13 residues. J was trimmed by 9 bases and V by 2 bases; bases with no gene match: 4. DNA for the CDR3: TGTGCCACCAGTGATTATAGGACAGGGAAAGCTTTCTTT. Translating it yields CATSDYRTGKAFF.

The table lists this clonotype with many counts. V gene TRBV5-1 combines with J gene TRBJ2-7, with 7 positions matching TRBD2. V dropped 4 bases and J dropped 3; count of bases not matched to a gene: 7. There are 14 residues in the CDR3. The germline CDR1 and CDR2 sequences are SGHRS and YFSETQ. DNA for the CDR3: TGCGCCAGCAGCCTCGGGGGGAGCAACTACGAGCAGTACTTC. Translating it yields CASSLGGSNYEQYF.

This clonotype was counted between two and nine times. This chain joins TRBV6-2 or TRBV6-3 and TRBJ2-3; the D is unclear. Trimming cost V 2 bases and J 3 bases, with 12 bases left between them. The CDR3 runs 15 residues. Germline V gives CDR1 MNHEY, CDR2 SVGEGT. The CDR3 DNA reads as TGTGCCAGCAGTTACAACATACTAAGGACAGATACGCAGTATTTT. Translating gives CASSYNILRTDTQYF.

V gene TRBV5-4 combines with J gene TRBJ1-1; TRBD1 might be the D (5 bases). In germline, CDR1 is SGHNT, CDR2 YYREEE (reference sequence). V was trimmed by 4 bases and J by 5 bases, leaving 12 bases between them. CDR3 size: 13 residues. CDR3 loop: CASSLRVETEAFF. CDR3 in DNA: TGTGCCAGCAGCCTCAGGGTAGAAACTGAAGCTTTCTTT.

A word on this clonotype: Only one base separates this from a far larger clonotype, so it likely reflects a read error. This chain links TRBV7-8 with TRBJ2-1; a weak D match, TRBD2 (6 bases). This CDR3 is built from 15 residues. Germline lookup yields CDR1 SGHVS and CDR2 FQNEAQ. CDR3 nucleotide sequence: TGTACCAGCAGCTTAGTTGGAGGGGCCTACAATGAGCAGTTCTTC. This encodes CTSSLVGGAYNEQFF. The whole variable domain, remainder taken from reference TRBV7-8 and TRBJ2-1, is GAGVSQSPRYKVAKRGQDVALRCDPISGHVSLFWYQQALGQGPEFLTYFQNEAQLDKSGLPSDRFFAERPEGSVSTLKIQRTQQEDSAVYLCTSSLVGGAYNEQFFGPGTRLTVL.